Here is one T cell receptor (beta chain) with its context. Its antigen remains unknown. PCR used 60 Vbeta primers and 13 Jbeta primers. Generated by immunoSEQ multiplex PCR, the TCRdb table keeps only in-frame clones and is missing some. Here the sample spans approximately 160,000 clones, 80% being singletons. This sample was included in a study of cytomegalovirus exposure and HLA in healthy donors. Study conclusions and caveats: In a later analysis, compared with equally common non-associated chains, HLA-associated beta chains were more expanded. The study designated about 160 TCR beta chains cytomegalovirus-associated. Among TCR sequences, most were rare, though some public TCRs appeared in many donors. Accurate HLA-A and HLA-B prediction from TCR beta sequences was reported for most subjects.

This CDR3 comprises 14 residues. V was cut by 6 bases and J by 7 bases, with 16 bases left in between. CDR1 is SNHLY, CDR2 FYNNEI, per germline. This chain joins TRBV2 and TRBJ1-5, with D unresolved. The clonotype originates from a young man in good health and CMV-seropositive. The sequencing input was PBMCs. The CDR3, as DNA: TGTGCCAGCAGCGGACTATGGATTGCACAGCCCCAGCATTTT. Protein: CASSGLWIAQPQHF.